The present TCR beta chain was sequenced within a study of quantifying T cell responses using KT2 cells. Study background: cDNA was made from DNase-treated RNA using alpha and beta constant primers. Estimated efficiency of the T4 ligation step was above 9.5% under optimum conditions.

Germline-derived CDR1 and CDR2 are GTSNPN and SVGIG (reference sequence). Trimming stripped 2 bases from V and 3 bases from J, with 11 bases between. The CDR3 is 15 amino acids. Each cDNA got a UMI-containing oligo ligated at its 3' end. The first PCR ran approximately 4 cycles with an equimolar RC1.1 and RC1.2 beta primer mix. Separate processing of TCR alpha and beta chains began at the second PCR. TCRdb passed the UMI-ligation and nested PCR reads through MiXCR, listing each CDR3 protein once. Among 25,000 to 35,000 distinct CDR3 sequences, 9% to 12% were seen once, and the ten largest hold roughly 9.7%. The sample is PBMC spiked with counted cells of clone KT2.

The specimen sequenced was PBMCs spiked with cells of the T cell clone KT2. The sequence was collected from a human donor. The chain combines TRBV30 with TRBJ2-6; D unclear. Here the CDR3 DNA reads TGTGCCTGGAGTAGAGGTCCGCTTGGGGCCAACGTCCTGACTTTC. Its protein is CAWSRGPLGANVLTF. The full variable domain, in which reference TRBV30 and TRBJ2-6 provide the parts outside the CDR3, is SQTIHQWPATLVQPVGSPLSLECTVEGTSNPNLYWYRQAAGRGLQLLFYSVGIGQISSEVPQNLSASRPQDRQFILSSKKLLLSDSGFYLCAWSRGPLGANVLTFGAGSRLTVL.